A single sample is the source of the 10 T cell receptor beta chains below, sequenced in a study of blood T cells in healthy people across ages. Sample-barcoded 5' priming and a J-beta primer mix drove a second PCR of 7 to 11 cycles. TCRdb re-analysed the 5' RACE reads in MiXCR, keeping a single row per CDR3 protein. The data contain 650,000 to 700,000 distinct CDR3 sequences, under 65% of them singletons. Sequenced: blood. The source is an elderly woman in good health.

The genes are TRBV7-3 and TRBJ2-1; 7 positions match TRBD2. Trimming removed 5 bases from V and 6 bases from J; junction bases left unmatched: 7. The CDR3 has 14 residues. Germline V gene sequence: CDR1 SGHTA, CDR2 FQGTGA. The CDR3 here is CASSVGGKSNEQFF. Written as DNA, the CDR3 is TGTGCCAGCAGCGTGGGGGGGAAGTCCAATGAGCAGTTCTTC.

This clonotype has a handful of counts. V and J are TRBV7-9 and TRBJ2-2, with 9 positions matching TRBD2. Trimming removed 4 bases from V and 5 bases from J; junction bases left unmatched: 5. Per germline, CDR1 SEHNR and CDR2 FQNEAQ (reference sequence). The CDR3 runs 15 residues. The CDR3 region is CASSWGLAVTGELFF. The DNA of the CDR3 is TGTGCCAGCAGCTGGGGACTAGCAGTTACCGGGGAGCTGTTTTTT.

The chain links TRBV28 to TRBJ2-1; TRBD1 matches at 7 bases. Looked up from germline, CDR1 is MDHEN and CDR2 is SYDVKM. The CDR3 is 16 residues long. V shed 4 bases, J shed 5 bases, and the junction held 11 bases outside the gene matches. CDR3 sequence (DNA): TGTGCCAGCAGTTCTCCCGGGACAGACGCGAACAATGAGCAGTTCTTC. This translates into CASSSPGTDANNEQFF.

This clonotype was counted ten times or more. The chain employs TRBV28 and TRBJ2-7; no clear D. The germline V and J ends were trimmed by 5 bases and 4 bases, with 9 bases remaining between them. Germline CDR1 reads MDHEN; CDR2 reads SYDVKM. The CDR3 runs 12 residues. In nucleotides, the CDR3 is TGTGCCAGCAGTCAACAGTGGTACGAGCAGTACTTC. The encoded protein is CASSQQWYEQYF.

The chain uses TRBV24-1 and TRBJ2-4, with a possible D match to TRBD1 (6 bases). The better agreement between TRBJ2-7 and the DNA end casts doubt on the J call. The germline V gene has CDR1 KGHDR and CDR2 SFDVKD. The CDR3 sequence is 13 residues long. In DNA, the CDR3 is TGTGCCACCAGTGACAACAGGGATCGCGAGCAGTACTTC. This gives the protein CATSDNRDREQYF.

This clonotype appeared many times. V is TRBV7-2 and J is TRBJ2-7; D not certain. This CDR3 is built from 13 residues. Germline CDR1 is SGHTA and CDR2 is FQGNSA. V was trimmed by 5 bases and J by 3 bases, leaving 11 bases between them. In nucleotides, the CDR3 is TGTGCCAGCAGCCTCGACCCTTACTACGAGCAGTACTTC. It encodes CASSLDPYYEQYF.

The chain has TRBV3-1 and TRBJ2-4; no reliable D call. The CDR3 loop spans 15 amino acids. The V gene's germline CDR1 is LGHDT and CDR2 YNNKEL (reference sequence). V lost 3 bases, J lost 2 bases, and 11 bases lay in between. The CDR3 DNA reads as TGTGCCAGCAGCCAGCCGGGTTCATCCAAAAACATTCAGTACTTC. Amino acids: CASSQPGSSKNIQYF.

The chain couples TRBV11-3 to TRBJ2-3, with D hard to call. Germline CDR1 reads SGHNT; CDR2 reads YENEEA. Trimming shortened V by 1 base and J by 5 bases, and 7 bases separated the two germline ends. The CDR3 length is 13 residues. CDR3 sequence: CASSLGPVDTQYF. The CDR3 coding sequence is TGTGCCAGCAGCTTAGGACCGGTAGATACGCAGTATTTT.

This clonotype occurred many times. This chain connects TRBV6-1 to TRBJ1-2, with TRBD1 as a possible D gene (6 bases). Per the germline V gene, CDR1 is MNHNS and CDR2 is SASEGT. The CDR3 runs 16 residues. V was pared by 3 bases and J by 8 bases, with 22 bases between. DNA for the CDR3: TGTGCCAGCAGTGATGGGGGGCGCGGAGTTAGGAACGGCTACACCTTC. Amino acid sequence: CASSDGGRGVRNGYTF.

Turning to this clonotype: Being one base from a much bigger clone, this may be a read error. The J gene is TRBJ2-5, the V gene TRBV5-1; 11 positions agree with TRBD2. The last part of the DNA fits TRBJ2-7 better; the J call may be wrong. In germline, CDR1 is SGHRS, CDR2 YFSETQ. The CDR3 sequence is 15 residues long. The CDR3 protein is CASSLALAGGREQYF. The CDR3 DNA reads as TGCGCCAGCAGCTTGGCTCTAGCGGGAGGACGCGAGCAGTACTTC.